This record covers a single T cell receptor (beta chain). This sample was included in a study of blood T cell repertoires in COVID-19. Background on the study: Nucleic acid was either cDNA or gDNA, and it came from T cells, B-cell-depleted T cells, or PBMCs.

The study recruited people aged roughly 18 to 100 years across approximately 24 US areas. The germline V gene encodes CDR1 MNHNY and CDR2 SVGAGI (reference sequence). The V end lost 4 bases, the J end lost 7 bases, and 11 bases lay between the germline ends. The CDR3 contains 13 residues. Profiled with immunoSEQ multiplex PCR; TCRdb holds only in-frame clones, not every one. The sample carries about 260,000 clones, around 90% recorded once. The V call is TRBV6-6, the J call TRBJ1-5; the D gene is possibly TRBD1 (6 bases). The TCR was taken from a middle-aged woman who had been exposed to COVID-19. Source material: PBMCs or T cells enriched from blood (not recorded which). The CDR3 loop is CASSLTGQQPQHF. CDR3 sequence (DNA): TGTGCCAGCAGTTTAACAGGGCAGCAGCCCCAGCATTTT.